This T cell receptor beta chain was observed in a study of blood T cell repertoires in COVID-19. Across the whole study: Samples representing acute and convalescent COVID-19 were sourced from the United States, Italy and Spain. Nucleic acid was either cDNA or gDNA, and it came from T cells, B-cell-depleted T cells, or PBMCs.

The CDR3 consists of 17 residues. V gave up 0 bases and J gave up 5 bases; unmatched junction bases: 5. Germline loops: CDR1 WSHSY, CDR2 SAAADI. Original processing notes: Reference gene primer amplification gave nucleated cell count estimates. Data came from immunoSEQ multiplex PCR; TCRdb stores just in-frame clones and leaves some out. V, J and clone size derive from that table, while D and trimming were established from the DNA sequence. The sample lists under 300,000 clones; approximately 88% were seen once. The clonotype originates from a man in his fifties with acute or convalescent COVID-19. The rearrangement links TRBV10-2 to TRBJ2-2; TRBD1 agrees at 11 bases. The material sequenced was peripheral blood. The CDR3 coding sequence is TGCGCCAGCAGTGAGTCGAAAGGGACAGGGGGAACCGGGGAGCTGTTTTTT. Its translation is CASSESKGTGGTGELFF.